This paragraph reports one T cell receptor (beta chain). Trimming left V 7 bases short and J 4 bases short, with 16 bases between. Germline CDR1 WSHSY, CDR2 SAAADI. CDR3 length equals 14 residues. This sample is drawn from a study of blood T cell repertoires in COVID-19. Study-wide context: Spain, Italy and the United States supplied samples that represented acute and convalescent COVID-19.

How the authors handled the data: Estimated nucleated cell counts came from reference gene primer amplification. Sequenced by immunoSEQ multiplex PCR; TCRdb stores in-frame clones only, minus some. That table furnishes V, J and clone size, whereas the DNA furnished D and trimming. The sample carries 150,000 to 180,000 clones, about 88% recorded once. This clonotype originated in a woman between 65 and 79 years old with acute or convalescent COVID-19. The chain has TRBV10-2 and TRBJ1-2; D perhaps matches TRBD1 (6 bases). Sample: peripheral blood. In nucleotides, the CDR3 is TGCGCCAGCATCCTCCGGGACAAGCCCTATGGCTACACCTTC. This codes for CASILRDKPYGYTF.